Listed below are T cell receptor beta chains from one sample, sequenced in a study of T cell repertoires in cytomegalovirus infection. These TCRs' antigens remain unknown. Using its own MiXCR run on the reads, TCRdb lists one record per CDR3 protein. In the table there are about 130,000 distinct CDR3 sequences, roughly a quarter of which are singletons. The source material was PBMCs, sequenced either directly or after in vitro stimulation (not recorded which). The receptor source for this set is a human donor in good health (CMV status not recorded). Some clones in this sample may be carry-over from other donors' samples. The CDR3 runs from the conserved cysteine through the conserved F or W. The D gene is left open where the match is weak. Some rows mark clone size as missing; the rest say once, few, many or name a class of expanded clone.

d_gene,j_gene,abundance,v_gene,CDR3aa,CDR3nt
TRBD2,TRBJ2-1,many,TRBV7-7,CASSAGLAGVNEQFF,TGTGCTAGCAGCGCCGGACTAGCGGGAGTAAATGAGCAGTTCTTC
NA,TRBJ2-1,few,TRBV7-2,CASSLDIGVRGQFF,TGTGCCAGCAGCTTAGACATCGGGGTGAGGGGGCAGTTCTTC
NA,TRBJ2-2,NA,TRBV11-2,CASSKGWTGELFF,TGTGCCAGCAGCAAGGGGTGGACCGGGGAGCTGTTTTTT
NA,TRBJ2-7,NA,TRBV5-1,CASSPDAAAYEQYF,TGCGCCAGCAGCCCGGACGCTGCGGCCTACGAGCAGTACTTC
TRBD1,TRBJ1-5,many,TRBV7-2,CASSYRGRYQPQHF,TGTGCCAGCAGCTACAGGGGAAGGTATCAGCCCCAGCATTTT
NA,TRBJ1-3,NA,TRBV20-1,CSAREVPVSGNTIYF,TGCAGTGCTAGAGAAGTCCCTGTCTCTGGAAACACCATATATTTT
NA,TRBJ2-7,medium-sized,TRBV19,CASRYHEQYF,TGTGCCAGTAGATACCACGAGCAGTACTTC
TRBD2,TRBJ2-1,few,TRBV6-1,CASSMGLGRNEQFF,TGTGCCAGCAGTATGGGACTAGGGAGGAATGAGCAGTTCTTC
NA,TRBJ1-2,NA,TRBV6-5,CASISRGDGYTF,TGTGCCAGCATCTCACGAGGGGATGGCTACACCTTC
NA,TRBJ2-2,few,TRBV6-1,CASSETLNTGELFF,TGTGCCAGCAGTGAAACTTTGAACACCGGGGAGCTGTTTTTT
TRBD2,TRBJ2-1,NA,TRBV9,CASSVIGTSINEQFF,TGTGCCAGCAGCGTAATCGGGACTAGCATCAATGAGCAGTTCTTC
NA,TRBJ2-5,few,TRBV7-3,CASSPQGQETQYF,TGTGCCAGCAGCCCTCAGGGCCAAGAGACCCAGTACTTC
NA,TRBJ2-6,NA,TRBV19,CASSLGGGNSGANVLTF,TGTGCCAGTAGTCTTGGGGGAGGCAACTCTGGGGCCAACGTCCTGACTTTC
NA,TRBJ1-1,few,TRBV6-6,CASTRGQPEAFF,TGTGCCAGCACCCGGGGGCAGCCTGAAGCTTTCTTT
TRBD1,TRBJ1-1,NA,TRBV19,CASSMEGARETEAFF,TGTGCCAGTAGTATGGAGGGGGCGAGGGAGACTGAAGCTTTCTTT
TRBD2,TRBJ2-5,NA,TRBV5-1,CASSQLAGGQETQYF,TGCGCCAGCAGCCAACTAGCGGGAGGGCAAGAGACCCAGTACTTC
NA,TRBJ1-2,few,TRBV28,CASSLIDYGYTF,TGTGCCAGCAGTCTAATTGACTATGGCTACACCTTC
TRBD2,TRBJ2-1,NA,TRBV30,CAWSSGLAGSYNEQFF,TGTGCCTGGAGTTCAGGACTAGCGGGGTCTTACAATGAGCAGTTCTTC
NA,TRBJ2-1,few,TRBV6-5,CASSPRQRYNEQFF,TGTGCCAGCAGTCCTAGACAGCGCTACAATGAGCAGTTCTTC
TRBD1,TRBJ2-4,many,TRBV6-1,CASSPGTGNPKNIQYF,TGTGCCAGCAGCCCCGGGACAGGGAATCCCAAAAACATTCAGTACTTC
NA,TRBJ2-5,NA,TRBV20-1,CSARAQGTQYF,TGCAGTGCTCGGGCCCAAGGGACCCAGTACTTC
NA,TRBJ2-5,many,TRBV11-3,CASSPSLTGPQQETQYF,TGTGCCAGCAGCCCTTCCCTAACTGGCCCCCAACAAGAGACCCAGTACTTC
NA,TRBJ1-5,NA,TRBV6-1,CAAMDVYNNQPQHF,TGTGCCGCTATGGATGTATACAACAATCAGCCCCAGCATTTT
NA,TRBJ2-3,NA,TRBV30,CAWRLKGTDTQYF,TGTGCCTGGAGACTAAAAGGCACAGATACGCAGTATTTT
NA,TRBJ2-1,few,TRBV7-2,CASSPGQYNEQFF,TGTGCCAGCAGCCCAGGACAGTACAATGAGCAGTTCTTC
NA,TRBJ2-6,NA,TRBV27,CASRSWTDHTGANVLTF,TGTGCCAGCAGGTCTTGGACAGACCATACTGGGGCCAACGTCCTGACTTTC
NA,TRBJ2-1,few,TRBV7-9,CASSVGGMAGEQFF,TGTGCCAGCAGCGTTGGCGGGATGGCAGGGGAGCAGTTCTTC
TRBD2,TRBJ2-1,few,TRBV20-1,CSATRLAGLGNEQFF,TGCAGTGCTACTAGACTAGCCGGGCTTGGTAATGAGCAGTTCTTC
NA,TRBJ1-1,few,TRBV7-7,CASSLTPNTEAFF,TGTGCTAGCAGCTTGACACCGAACACTGAAGCTTTCTTT
TRBD1,TRBJ1-2,NA,TRBV7-2,CASSFDRGVYGYTF,TGTGCCAGCAGCTTCGACAGGGGAGTCTATGGCTACACCTTC
NA,TRBJ1-1,NA,TRBV19,CASSFQGIGTEAFF,TGTGCCAGTAGTTTTCAGGGGATTGGCACTGAAGCTTTCTTT
NA,TRBJ2-7,NA,TRBV6-6,CASRFSYEQYF,TGTGCCAGCAGGTTTAGCTACGAGCAGTACTTC
TRBD2,TRBJ2-1,few,TRBV12-3/TRBV12-4,CASSLALEASGSDEQFF,TGTGCCAGCAGTTTAGCTCTTGAGGCTAGCGGGAGTGATGAGCAGTTCTTC
NA,TRBJ1-6,few,TRBV6-1,CASSELGGGNSPLHF,TGTGCCAGCAGTGAACTCGGGGGGGGGAATTCACCCCTCCACTTT
NA,TRBJ2-7,few,TRBV7-9,CASSLAVGYEQYF,TGTGCCAGCAGCTTAGCTGTGGGCTACGAGCAGTACTTC
TRBD2,TRBJ2-1,NA,TRBV10-2,CASGKREGIHNEQFF,TGCGCCAGCGGTAAGCGGGAGGGCATCCACAATGAGCAGTTCTTC
NA,TRBJ2-3,many,TRBV4-2,CASSHGSGSDTQYF,TGTGCCAGCAGCCATGGGTCGGGCTCAGATACGCAGTATTTT
NA,TRBJ2-7,once,TRBV7-4,CASSSPGFREQYF,TGTGCCAGCAGCTCCCCAGGGTTTCGCGAGCAGTACTTC
TRBD1,TRBJ2-1,few,TRBV7-8,CASSDPKRDRVYNEQFF,TGTGCCAGCAGTGATCCTAAAAGGGACAGGGTCTACAATGAGCAGTTCTTC
TRBD1,TRBJ2-5,NA,TRBV15,CVTSRGMDRGETQYF,TGTGTCACCAGCAGAGGGATGGACAGGGGGGAGACCCAGTACTTC
NA,TRBJ1-5,NA,TRBV29-1,CSVSDSNQPQHF,TGCAGCGTCTCGGATAGCAATCAGCCCCAGCATTTT
NA,TRBJ2-4,NA,TRBV30,CAWSVPEGVLAKNIQYF,TGTGCCTGGAGTGTACCCGAGGGGGTCTTAGCCAAAAACATTCAGTACTTC
NA,TRBJ1-6,many,TRBV7-3,CASSLMSRAPLHF,TGTGCCAGCAGCTTAATGTCGAGGGCACCCCTCCACTTT
TRBD1,TRBJ1-6,many,TRBV4-1,CASRYTGTGAYSPLHF,TGCGCCAGCAGATACACCGGGACAGGGGCTTATTCACCCCTCCACTTT
TRBD1,TRBJ1-2,many,TRBV7-6,CASSYSLTGSGYGYTF,TGTGCCAGCAGCTACTCATTGACAGGGAGTGGCTATGGCTACACCTTC
NA,TRBJ1-2,many,TRBV29-1,CSVEEASNYGYTF,TGCAGCGTTGAAGAGGCCTCTAACTATGGCTACACCTTC
NA,TRBJ2-5,NA,TRBV7-8,CASSLKRVRDYQETQYF,TGTGCCAGCAGCTTAAAAAGAGTAAGGGACTACCAAGAGACCCAGTACTTC
TRBD2,TRBJ2-7,many,TRBV7-2,CASSLAGRANYEQYF,TGTGCCAGCAGCTTAGCCGGGAGGGCCAACTACGAGCAGTACTTC
NA,TRBJ2-1,NA,TRBV6-5,CASSYSVQFSYNEQFF,TGTGCCAGCAGTTACTCTGTCCAGTTCTCCTACAATGAGCAGTTCTTC
NA,TRBJ2-1,few,TRBV15,CATSRDLGNEQFF,TGTGCCACCAGCAGAGATTTGGGCAATGAGCAGTTCTTC
NA,TRBJ1-1,NA,TRBV12-3/TRBV12-4,CASSLISRQQDKAFF,TGTGCCAGCAGTTTAATATCGAGGCAGCAAGACAAAGCTTTCTTT
NA,TRBJ1-2,few,TRBV20-1,CSARDHGGDGYTF,TGCAGTGCTAGAGATCACGGGGGCGATGGCTACACCTTC
NA,TRBJ2-7,many,TRBV7-2,CASSLGPGSNHEQYF,TGTGCCAGCAGCTTAGGACCCGGGAGTAACCACGAGCAGTACTTC
TRBD2,TRBJ2-1,few,TRBV11-2,CASSLGTSGRRGYNEQFF,TGTGCCAGCAGCCTCGGGACTAGCGGGAGAAGAGGCTACAATGAGCAGTTCTTC
NA,TRBJ2-1,few,TRBV7-3,CAPYNEQFF,TGTGCGCCGTACAATGAGCAGTTCTTC
NA,TRBJ1-2,NA,TRBV29-1,CSEGRTPRRGYGYTF,TGCAGCGAAGGTCGGACACCCCGGCGGGGCTATGGCTACACCTTC
TRBD1,TRBJ2-3,few,TRBV28,CASLSGQRTDTQYF,TGTGCCAGCCTGTCGGGACAGCGCACAGATACGCAGTATTTT
NA,TRBJ2-7,few,TRBV6-2/TRBV6-3,CASSYSGGPVYEQYF,TGTGCCAGCAGTTACTCGGGCGGGCCTGTCTACGAGCAGTACTTC